Listed below are T cell receptor beta chains from one sample, sequenced in a study of vaccination and CD4 T cells after COVID-19. TCRdb re-called the PCR reads through MiXCR, storing one row per CDR3 protein. The repertoire has roughly 15,000 distinct CDR3 sequences, around 45% of them found once; the top ten carry approximately 15%. For these receptors, no antigen is known. The sequencing input was CD4+ T cells from blood, cultured in vitro. Every receptor here comes from a human donor who had recovered from COVID-19. The CDR3 runs from the conserved cysteine through the conserved F or W. The order of the fields is clone size, V gene, D gene, J gene, CDR3 protein, CDR3 DNA. D genes are given only for firm matches. Part of the rows lack a size; the others show once, few, many or a class for expanded clones.

clone size: .
V gene: TRBV6-2/TRBV6-3
D gene: .
J gene: TRBJ2-2
CDR3 protein: CANRDDNTGELFF
CDR3 DNA: TGTGCCAATCGGGACGACAACACCGGGGAGCTGTTTTTT

clone size: .
V gene: TRBV7-2
D gene: .
J gene: TRBJ2-2
CDR3 protein: CASSMKALRGTGELFF
CDR3 DNA: TGTGCCAGCAGCATGAAGGCCCTTAGGGGCACCGGGGAGCTGTTTTTT

clone size: .
V gene: TRBV2
D gene: .
J gene: TRBJ1-1
CDR3 protein: CASGNPRNTEAFF
CDR3 DNA: TGTGCCAGCGGCAACCCCAGGAACACTGAAGCTTTCTTT

clone size: .
V gene: TRBV6-2/TRBV6-3
D gene: TRBD1
J gene: TRBJ1-1
CDR3 protein: CASSYIQGGTEAFF
CDR3 DNA: TGTGCCAGCAGTTACATCCAGGGGGGAACTGAAGCTTTCTTT

clone size: .
V gene: TRBV30
D gene: .
J gene: TRBJ2-7
CDR3 protein: CAWSHRQGYEQYF
CDR3 DNA: TGTGCCTGGAGTCATAGGCAGGGATACGAGCAGTACTTC

clone size: few
V gene: TRBV7-9
D gene: .
J gene: TRBJ1-2
CDR3 protein: CASSQDGDYGYTF
CDR3 DNA: TGTGCCAGCAGCCAGGACGGTGACTATGGCTACACCTTC

clone size: few
V gene: TRBV6-1
D gene: .
J gene: TRBJ1-5
CDR3 protein: CASSEGEVGSHYFQPQHF
CDR3 DNA: TGTGCCAGCAGTGAAGGGGAGGTTGGAAGCCACTATTTTCAGCCCCAGCATTTT

clone size: .
V gene: TRBV18
D gene: .
J gene: TRBJ1-2
CDR3 protein: CASSGDYGYTF
CDR3 DNA: TGTGCCAGCTCTGGGGACTATGGCTACACCTTC

clone size: medium-sized
V gene: TRBV27
D gene: .
J gene: TRBJ1-2
CDR3 protein: CASSPWMEAGYYGYTF
CDR3 DNA: TGTGCCAGCAGTCCTTGGATGGAAGCAGGTTACTATGGCTACACCTTC

clone size: .
V gene: TRBV30
D gene: .
J gene: TRBJ1-6
CDR3 protein: CAWVEMQNSPLHF
CDR3 DNA: TGTGCCTGGGTCGAGATGCAAAATTCACCCCTCCACTTT

clone size: .
V gene: TRBV2
D gene: TRBD1
J gene: TRBJ1-6
CDR3 protein: CASSVRTGGGSPLHF
CDR3 DNA: TGTGCCAGCAGTGTAAGAACAGGGGGAGGATCACCCCTCCACTTT

clone size: .
V gene: TRBV20-1
D gene: TRBD2
J gene: TRBJ2-1
CDR3 protein: CSASNPASGYNEQFF
CDR3 DNA: TGCAGTGCTAGTAATCCGGCTAGCGGTTACAATGAGCAGTTCTTC

clone size: few
V gene: TRBV20-1
D gene: .
J gene: TRBJ1-1
CDR3 protein: CSARRTANTEAFF
CDR3 DNA: TGCAGTGCTAGAAGGACAGCGAACACTGAAGCTTTCTTT

clone size: few
V gene: TRBV7-9
D gene: .
J gene: TRBJ1-5
CDR3 protein: CASSLNDQPQHF
CDR3 DNA: TGTGCCAGCAGCCTCAATGACCAGCCCCAGCATTTT

clone size: .
V gene: TRBV10-3
D gene: .
J gene: TRBJ1-1
CDR3 protein: CAIRGQNTEAFF
CDR3 DNA: TGTGCCATCAGAGGACAAAACACTGAAGCTTTCTTT

clone size: .
V gene: TRBV6-4
D gene: .
J gene: TRBJ2-1
CDR3 protein: CAGSYSTAHPYNEQFF
CDR3 DNA: TGTGCCGGCAGTTACTCAACAGCCCACCCATACAATGAGCAGTTCTTC

clone size: .
V gene: TRBV12-3/TRBV12-4
D gene: .
J gene: TRBJ1-6
CDR3 protein: CASSRDTYSPLHF
CDR3 DNA: TGTGCCAGCAGCCGGGACACCTATTCACCCCTCCACTTT

clone size: .
V gene: TRBV27
D gene: TRBD1
J gene: TRBJ1-1
CDR3 protein: CASSFRGQLNTEAFF
CDR3 DNA: TGTGCCAGCAGTTTCAGGGGGCAATTGAACACTGAAGCTTTCTTT

clone size: few
V gene: TRBV7-6
D gene: .
J gene: TRBJ2-1
CDR3 protein: CASSLAGGQSSYNEQFF
CDR3 DNA: TGTGCCAGCAGCTTAGCCGGGGGGCAGAGCTCCTACAATGAGCAGTTCTTC

clone size: few
V gene: TRBV20-1
D gene: .
J gene: TRBJ1-5
CDR3 protein: CSASEGNQPQHF
CDR3 DNA: TGCAGTGCTAGTGAGGGCAATCAGCCCCAGCATTTT